Shown below are 17 T cell receptor beta chains from a single sample sequenced in a study of blood T cell repertoires in COVID-19 (dated by TCRdb to 2020 to 2021). Receptor amplification or capture employed the immunoSEQ multiplex PCR assay. TCRdb took this table from immuneACCESS and kept in-frame rearrangements with V and J called. Such tables lack part of the clones; where checked against another copy, unresolved V genes explain under half of the gap, and the rest is unexplained. Across this sample there are over 100,000 clones, with 75% to 90% seen only once. The ten biggest clones cover around 1.1% of the sample. The sequenced sample was peripheral blood. These receptors all stem from a human donor in a cohort sampled during active COVID-19.

This chain links TRBV7-8 with TRBJ2-3, with 14 positions matching TRBD2. The CDR3 totals 18 residues. Germline trimming cut 4 bases from V and 0 bases from J; bases unmatched to any gene: 6. In germline, CDR1 is SGHVS, CDR2 FQNEAQ. CDR3 nucleotide sequence: TGTGCCAGCAGCTCCCGACTAGCGGGAGGGCCTAGCACAGATACGCAGTATTTT. It is translated as CASSSRLAGGPSTDTQYF. The whole variable domain, filled in from reference TRBV7-8 and TRBJ2-3, reads GAGVSQSPRYKVAKRGQDVALRCDPISGHVSLFWYQQALGQGPEFLTYFQNEAQLDKSGLPSDRFFAERPEGSVSTLKIQRTQQEDSAVYLCASSSRLAGGPSTDTQYFGPGTRLTVL.

V and J are TRBV29-1 and TRBJ2-5; 8 bases align to TRBD1. Germline CDR1 reads SQVTM; CDR2 reads ANQGSEA. The J segment lost 3 bases and the V segment lost 6 bases, leaving 9 bases of the junction unmatched. The CDR3 sequence is 14 residues long. DNA of the CDR3: TGCAGCGTACTCCCGGGACAGGTAAAAGAGACCCAGTACTTC. This gives the protein CSVLPGQVKETQYF.

This chain connects TRBV3-1 (or the pseudogene TRBV3-2) to TRBJ2-5, with 10 nucleotides matching TRBD2. There are 17 residues in the CDR3. From germline, CDR1 is LGHDT and CDR2 YNNKEL (reference sequence). The ends lost 0 bases at V and 5 bases at J; junction bases unmatched: 9. The CDR3 DNA reads as TGTGCCAGCAGCCAAGATCTCCGAGCGGGGGGGCTGGAGACCCAGTACTTC. Its protein is CASSQDLRAGGLETQYF.

This clone was observed once. V usage is TRBV18 and J usage is TRBJ1-6; D gene uncertain. CDR1 is KGHSH, CDR2 LQKENI, per germline. With 2 bases removed from V and 5 bases from J, the gap between germline ends came to 7 bases. The CDR3 sequence is 14 residues long. The DNA for the CDR3 is TGTGCCAGCTCACCAGGGAGTAATAATTCACCCCTCCACTTT. Amino acid sequence: CASSPGSNNSPLHF. The complete variable domain, with remaining parts taken from reference TRBV18 and TRBJ1-6, reads NAGVMQNPRHLVRRRGQEARLRCSPMKGHSHVYWYRQLPEEGLKFMVYLQKENIIDESGMPKERFSAEFPKEGPSILRIQQVVRGDSAAYFCASSPGSNNSPLHFGNGTRLTVT.

The rearrangement links TRBV12-3 or TRBV12-4 to TRBJ2-1; D may be TRBD2 (5 bases). This CDR3 comprises 12 residues. The V and J ends lost 6 bases and 12 bases respectively, with 15 bases between them. The CDR3 bases are TGTGCCAGCAGCCGGCGGGCCTGGGGGCAGTTCTTC. Its protein product is CASSRRAWGQFF.

The chain employs TRBV2 and TRBJ2-1; TRBD2 agrees at 10 bases. Germline values: CDR1 SNHLY, CDR2 FYNNEI. CDR3 length: 15 amino acids. V dropped 6 bases and J dropped 4; count of bases not matched to a gene: 6. The CDR3 is CASRYSGGRYNEQFF. The DNA of the CDR3 is TGTGCCAGCAGGTATAGCGGGGGGCGATACAATGAGCAGTTCTTC.

The sample holds a few counts of this clone. V gene TRBV10-3 combines with J gene TRBJ1-4; 7 bases agree with TRBD1. Germline V lookup: CDR1 ENHRY, CDR2 SYGVKD. The CDR3 length is 13 residues. Germline trimming cut 7 bases from V and 4 bases from J; bases unmatched to any gene: 3. The CDR3 DNA reads as TGTGCCATCAAGGGACAGAGTAATGAAAAACTGTTTTTT. This encodes CAIKGQSNEKLFF.

The rearrangement uses TRBV14 and TRBJ1-1, with D possibly being TRBD1 (5 bases). V lost 1 base, J lost 6 bases, and 9 bases lay in between. This CDR3 region has 13 residues. From germline, CDR1 is SGHDN and CDR2 FVKESK. CDR3: CASSQVRGAEAFF. The CDR3 DNA follows: TGTGCCAGCAGCCAAGTTCGGGGGGCTGAAGCTTTCTTT.

This CDR3 reads CASSTDRGAGYGYTF. For the CDR3, the DNA is TGTGCCAGCAGCACAGACAGGGGGGCAGGCTATGGCTACACCTTC. The gene calls are TRBV5-4 and TRBJ1-2; 9 bases line up with TRBD1. There are 15 residues in the CDR3. Germline-derived CDR1 and CDR2 are SGHNT and YYREEE (reference sequence). J lost 4 bases, V lost 4 bases, and 8 bases had no gene match.

The rearrangement uses TRBV18 and TRBJ1-4; 8 positions agree with TRBD1. This CDR3 region has 16 residues. The V gene's germline CDR1 is KGHSH and CDR2 LQKENI. J was trimmed by 8 bases and V by 2 bases; bases with no gene match: 10. Here the CDR3 DNA reads TGTGCCAGCTCACCAGGCCTAGACAGGGGAGGCGAAAAACTGTTTTTT. Residues: CASSPGLDRGGEKLFF.

The CDR3 reads CASSHSQGQPQHF. For the CDR3, the DNA is TGTGCCAGCAGCCATTCCCAGGGTCAGCCCCAGCATTTT. The gene calls are TRBV16 and TRBJ1-5, with D perhaps matching TRBD1 (5 bases). Trimming stripped 3 bases from V and 6 bases from J, with 9 bases between. This CDR3 region has 13 residues. CDR1 and CDR2 (germline): KGHSY, FQNENV.

In DNA form, the CDR3 reads TGTGCCAGCAGCCAGTTAGGGGCTGGAAACACCATATATTTT. It yields the protein CASSQLGAGNTIYF. The chain carries TRBV3-1 (or the pseudogene TRBV3-2) and TRBJ1-3, with D perhaps TRBD1 (5 bases). Per the germline V gene, CDR1 is LGHDT and CDR2 is YNNKEL (reference sequence). The CDR3 has 14 amino acids. Between the trimmed V and J ends, which lost 3 bases and 2 bases, there was a span of 8 bases.

The V gene is TRBV4-1, the J gene TRBJ2-3; 10 bases are shared with TRBD2. Germline V CDR1 and CDR2: MGHRA, YSYEKL. The trim removed 0 bases at V and 2 bases at J, leaving 5 bases unmatched. The CDR3 has 17 residues. CDR3 region: CASSQELAGGLTDTQYF. The CDR3 region has the DNA TGCGCCAGCAGCCAAGAGTTAGCGGGGGGTCTCACAGATACGCAGTATTTT.

This chain uses TRBV27 with TRBJ1-6; a weak D match, TRBD1 (5 bases). The V end lost 4 bases, the J end lost 10 bases, and 8 bases lay between the germline ends. This CDR3 has 12 residues. Germline CDR1 MNHEY, CDR2 SMNVEV (reference sequence). In nucleotides, the CDR3 is TGTGCCAGCAGTTCAGGGCCGTCACCCCTCCACTTT. Protein product: CASSSGPSPLHF.

The rearrangement uses TRBV19 and TRBJ2-5; maybe TRBD2 (5 bases). This CDR3 region has 14 residues. V was trimmed by 3 bases and J by 3 bases, leaving 11 bases between them. In germline, CDR1 is LNHDA, CDR2 SQIVND (reference sequence). The CDR3 protein is CASSMIGREETQYF. The DNA of the CDR3 is TGTGCCAGTAGTATGATAGGGCGGGAAGAGACCCAGTACTTC. The whole variable domain, remainder taken from reference TRBV19 and TRBJ2-5, is DGGITQSPKYLFRKEGQNVTLSCEQNLNHDAMYWYRQDPGQGLRLIYYSQIVNDFQKGDIAEGYSVSREKKESFPLTVTSAQKNPTAFYLCASSMIGREETQYFGPGTRLLVL.

V is TRBV7-9 and J is TRBJ1-1, with a possible D match to TRBD1 (5 bases). Trimming removed 2 bases from V and 1 base from J, with 11 bases in between. The CDR3 runs 15 residues. Per the germline V gene, CDR1 is SEHNR and CDR2 is FQNEAQ (reference sequence). CDR3 nucleotides: TGTGCCAGCAGCTTAAGTTGGGGCTCGAACACTGAAGCTTTCTTT. Residues: CASSLSWGSNTEAFF.

This rearrangement joins TRBV14 to TRBJ2-1; D is perhaps TRBD1 (5 bases). The germline gives CDR1 SGHDN, CDR2 FVKESK. Trimming removed 3 bases at V and 4 bases at J, with 13 bases between. This CDR3 is built from 15 residues. The CDR3 nucleotides are TGTGCCAGCAGCCAGTTACAGGCAAATTACAATGAGCAGTTCTTC. Translation gives CASSQLQANYNEQFF.